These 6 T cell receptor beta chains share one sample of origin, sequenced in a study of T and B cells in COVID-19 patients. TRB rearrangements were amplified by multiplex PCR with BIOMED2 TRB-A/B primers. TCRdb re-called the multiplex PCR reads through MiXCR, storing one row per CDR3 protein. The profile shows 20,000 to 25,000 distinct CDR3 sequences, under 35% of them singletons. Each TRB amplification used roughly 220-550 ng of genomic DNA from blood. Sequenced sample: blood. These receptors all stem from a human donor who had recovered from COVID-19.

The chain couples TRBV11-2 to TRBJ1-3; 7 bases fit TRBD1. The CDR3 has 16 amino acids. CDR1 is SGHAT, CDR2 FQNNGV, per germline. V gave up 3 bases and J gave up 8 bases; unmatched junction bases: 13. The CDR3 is CASSLGPSTGQDTIYF. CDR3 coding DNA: TGTGCCAGCAGCTTGGGGCCCTCGACAGGGCAGGACACCATATATTTT. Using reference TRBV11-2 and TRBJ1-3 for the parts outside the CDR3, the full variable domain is EAGVAQSPRYKIIEKRQSVAFWCNPISGHATLYWYQQILGQGPKLLIQFQNNGVVDDSQLPKDRFSAERLKGVDSTLKIQPAKLEDSAVYLCASSLGPSTGQDTIYFGEGSWLTVV.

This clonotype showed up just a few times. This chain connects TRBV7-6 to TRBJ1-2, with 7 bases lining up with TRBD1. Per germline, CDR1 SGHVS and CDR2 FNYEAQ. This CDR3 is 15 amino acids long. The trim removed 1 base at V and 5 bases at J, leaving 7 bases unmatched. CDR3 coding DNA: TGTGCCAGCAGCTTAGACAGGGGCGATGAGTATGGCTACACCTTC. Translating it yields CASSLDRGDEYGYTF.

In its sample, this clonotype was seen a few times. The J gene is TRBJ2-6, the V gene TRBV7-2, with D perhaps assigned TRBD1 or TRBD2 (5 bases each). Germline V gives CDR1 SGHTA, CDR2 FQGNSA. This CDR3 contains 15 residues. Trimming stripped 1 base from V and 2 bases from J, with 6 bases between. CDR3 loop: CASSLGGAGANVLTF. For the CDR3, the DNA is TGTGCCAGCAGCTTAGGAGGGGCTGGGGCCAACGTCCTGACTTTC.

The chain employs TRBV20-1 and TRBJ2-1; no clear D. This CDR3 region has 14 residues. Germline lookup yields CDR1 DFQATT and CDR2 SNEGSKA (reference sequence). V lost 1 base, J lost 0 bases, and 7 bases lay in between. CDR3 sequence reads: CSARVGSSYNEQFF. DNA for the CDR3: TGCAGTGCTAGAGTGGGCAGCTCCTACAATGAGCAGTTCTTC.

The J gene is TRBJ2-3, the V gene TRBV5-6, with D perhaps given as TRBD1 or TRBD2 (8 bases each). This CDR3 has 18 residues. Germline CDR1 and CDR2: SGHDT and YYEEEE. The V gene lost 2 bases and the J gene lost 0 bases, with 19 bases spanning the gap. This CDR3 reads CASSLAGDRFSSTDTQYF. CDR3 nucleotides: TGTGCCAGCAGCTTAGCGGGGGACAGGTTTTCTAGCACAGATACGCAGTATTTT.

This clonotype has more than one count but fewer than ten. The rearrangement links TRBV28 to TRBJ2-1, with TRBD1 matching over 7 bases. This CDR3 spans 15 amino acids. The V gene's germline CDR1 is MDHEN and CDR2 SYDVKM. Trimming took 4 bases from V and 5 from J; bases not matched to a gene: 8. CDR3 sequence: CASSSHGTEDNEQFF. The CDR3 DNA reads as TGTGCCAGCAGTTCACACGGGACAGAGGACAATGAGCAGTTCTTC. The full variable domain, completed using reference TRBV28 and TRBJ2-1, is DVKVTQSSRYLVKRTGEKVFLECVQDMDHENMFWYRQDPGLGLRLIYFSYDVKMKEKGDIPEGYSVSREKKERFSLILESASTNQTSMYLCASSSHGTEDNEQFFGPGTRLTVL.